A single sample gave rise to the 2 T cell receptor beta chains below, sequenced in a study of T-cell reconstitution after alpha-beta-depleted transplantation in children. Molecular barcoding with unique molecular identifiers was used for the TCRbeta library. TCRdb reanalysed the PCR reads using MiXCR and keeps one entry per CDR3 protein. Altogether 150,000 to 200,000 distinct CDR3 sequences are present, 13% to 15% being singletons, with the ten largest covering 13%. The specimen comprised PBMCs from the stem cell graft donor, sampled from the stem cell graft. The receptors originated from a human donor who donated a stem cell graft to a child with acute lymphoblastic leukemia.

This clonotype was seen repeatedly, ten times or more. V gene TRBV5-1 combines with J gene TRBJ2-7; 10 bases agree with TRBD2. The CDR3 is made up of 17 amino acids. The trim removed 0 bases at V and 6 bases at J, leaving 12 bases unmatched. In germline, CDR1 is SGHRS, CDR2 YFSETQ. The CDR3 DNA sequence: TGCGCCAGCAGCTTGGAGGTAGCGGGAGGCCTAGTACGCGAGCAGTACTTC. It translates to CASSLEVAGGLVREQYF.

This clonotype has more than one count but fewer than ten. The chain has TRBV7-9 and TRBJ2-1; D is perhaps TRBD2 (6 bases). Germline V gene sequence: CDR1 SEHNR, CDR2 FQNEAQ (reference sequence). The ends were cut back, 5 bases at V and 3 bases at J, with 17 bases in the middle. The CDR3 totals 16 residues. This CDR3 reads CASSLIGSPNYNEQFF. The CDR3 DNA reads TGTGCCAGCAGCCTGATCGGGAGCCCGAACTACAATGAGCAGTTCTTC.